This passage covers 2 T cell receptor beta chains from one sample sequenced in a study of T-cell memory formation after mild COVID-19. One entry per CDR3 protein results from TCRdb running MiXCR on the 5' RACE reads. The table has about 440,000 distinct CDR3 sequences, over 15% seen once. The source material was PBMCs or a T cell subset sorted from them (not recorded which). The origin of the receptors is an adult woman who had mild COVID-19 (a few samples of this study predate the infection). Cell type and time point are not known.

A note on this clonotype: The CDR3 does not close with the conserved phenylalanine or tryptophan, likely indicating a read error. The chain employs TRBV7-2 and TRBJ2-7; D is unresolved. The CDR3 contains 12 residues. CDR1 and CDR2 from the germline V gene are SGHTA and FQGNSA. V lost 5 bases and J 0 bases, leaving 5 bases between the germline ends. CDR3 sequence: CASSTHSYEQYY. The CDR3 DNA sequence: TGTGCCAGCAGCACCCACTCCTACGAGCAGTACTAC.

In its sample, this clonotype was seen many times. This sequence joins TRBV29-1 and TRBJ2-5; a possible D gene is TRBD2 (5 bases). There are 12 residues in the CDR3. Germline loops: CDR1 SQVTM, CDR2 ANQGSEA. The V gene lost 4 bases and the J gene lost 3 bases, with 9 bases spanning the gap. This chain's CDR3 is CSVVLGEETQYF. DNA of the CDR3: TGCAGCGTTGTCTTGGGAGAAGAGACCCAGTACTTC.